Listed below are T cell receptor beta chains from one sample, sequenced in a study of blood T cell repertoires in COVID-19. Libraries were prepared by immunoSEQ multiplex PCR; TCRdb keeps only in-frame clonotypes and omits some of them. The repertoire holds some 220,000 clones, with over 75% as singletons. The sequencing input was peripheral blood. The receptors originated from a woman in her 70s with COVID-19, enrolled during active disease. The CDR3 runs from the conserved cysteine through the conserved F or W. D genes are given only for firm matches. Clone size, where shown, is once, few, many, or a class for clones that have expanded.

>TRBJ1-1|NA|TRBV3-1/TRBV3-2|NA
CASSQDGRENTEAFF
TGTGCCAGCAGCCAAGACGGACGGGAGAACACTGAAGCTTTCTTT
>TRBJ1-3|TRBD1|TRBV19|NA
CASSSRPGQGSGNTIYF
TGTGCCAGTAGTTCCAGGCCGGGACAGGGCTCTGGAAACACCATATATTTT
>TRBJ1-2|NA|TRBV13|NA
CASSLGRNGYTF
TGTGCCAGCAGCTTAGGGAGGAATGGCTACACCTTC
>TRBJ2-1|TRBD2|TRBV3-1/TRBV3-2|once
CASSQDPGLAGVGEQFF
TGTGCCAGCAGCCAAGACCCGGGACTAGCGGGAGTAGGGGAGCAGTTCTTC
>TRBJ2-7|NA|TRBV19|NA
CASTAGPPTYEQYF
TGTGCCAGTACCGCGGGACCGCCCACCTACGAGCAGTACTTC
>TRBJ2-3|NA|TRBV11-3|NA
CASSYLTDTQYF
TGTGCCAGCAGCTATCTCACAGATACGCAGTATTTT
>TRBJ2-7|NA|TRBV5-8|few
CASSPVDRQYEQYF
TGTGCCAGCAGCCCGGTCGACAGACAGTACGAGCAGTACTTC
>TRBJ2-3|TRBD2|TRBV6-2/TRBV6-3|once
CASSFLSGGAADTQYF
TGTGCCAGCAGTTTCCTCAGCGGGGGGGCCGCAGATACGCAGTATTTT
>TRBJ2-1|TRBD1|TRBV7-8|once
CASSAGTGPFLEQFF
TGTGCCAGCAGCGCCGGGACAGGGCCCTTTCTTGAGCAGTTCTTC
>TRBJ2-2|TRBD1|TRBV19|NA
CASSILGGDTGELFF
TGTGCCAGTAGTATCTTAGGGGGCGACACCGGGGAGCTGTTTTTT
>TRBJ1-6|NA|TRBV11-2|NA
CASSLDPRQRNSPLHF
TGTGCCAGCAGCTTAGATCCCAGACAGCGTAATTCACCCCTCCACTTT
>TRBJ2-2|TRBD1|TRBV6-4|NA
CASSLQGTGIGELFF
TGTGCCAGCAGCCTACAGGGGACAGGGATCGGGGAGCTGTTTTTT
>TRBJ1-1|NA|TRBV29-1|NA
CSVAKTDTEAFF
TGCAGCGTGGCAAAGACAGACACTGAAGCTTTCTTT
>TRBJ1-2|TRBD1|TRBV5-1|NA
CASSLDLTGGYGYTF
TGCGCCAGCAGCTTGGATTTAACAGGGGGTTATGGCTACACCTTC
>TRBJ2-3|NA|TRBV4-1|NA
CASSQVGVKTDTQYF
TGCGCCAGCAGCCAAGTAGGGGTAAAAACAGATACGCAGTATTTT
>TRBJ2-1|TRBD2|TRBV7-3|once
CASRSTSGGYNEQFF
TGTGCCAGCAGATCAACTAGCGGGGGATACAATGAGCAGTTCTTC
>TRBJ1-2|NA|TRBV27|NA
CASKGARSYGYTF
TGTGCCAGCAAAGGGGCCCGTTCCTATGGCTACACCTTC
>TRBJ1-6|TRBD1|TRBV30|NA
CAWSVPRTGRDSPLHF
TGTGCCTGGAGTGTTCCCCGGACAGGGAGGGACTCACCCCTCCACTTT
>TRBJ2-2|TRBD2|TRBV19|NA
CASSIARLSGGAGELFF
TGTGCCAGTAGTATAGCCCGACTAAGCGGGGGGGCCGGGGAGCTGTTTTTT
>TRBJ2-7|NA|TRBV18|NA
CASSTTPGRAYEQYF
TGTGCCAGCTCAACGACCCCAGGCAGGGCCTACGAGCAGTACTTC
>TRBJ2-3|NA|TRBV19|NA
CASSISGRTTTDTQYF
TGTGCCAGTAGTATCAGTGGCAGGACAACAACGGATACGCAGTATTTT
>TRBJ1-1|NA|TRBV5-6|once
CASSPEPNTEAFF
TGTGCCAGCAGCCCAGAACCGAACACTGAAGCTTTCTTT
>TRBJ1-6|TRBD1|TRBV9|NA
CASSGQGALSPLHF
TGTGCCAGCAGTGGACAGGGGGCCCTTTCACCCCTCCACTTT
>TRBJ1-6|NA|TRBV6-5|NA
CASSPAGSPNSPLHF
TGTGCCAGCAGTCCCGCCGGTTCTCCTAATTCACCCCTCCACTTT
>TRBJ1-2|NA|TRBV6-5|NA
CASTLGGRDYGYTF
TGTGCCAGCACCTTGGGGGGGCGAGACTATGGCTACACCTTC
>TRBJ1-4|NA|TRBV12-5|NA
CASGLVSATNEKLFF
TGTGCTAGTGGTTTGGTTTCGGCAACTAATGAAAAACTGTTTTTT
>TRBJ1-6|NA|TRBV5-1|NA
CASSLSTGRNSPLHF
TGCGCCAGCAGCCTCTCCACAGGGCGTAATTCACCCCTCCACTTT
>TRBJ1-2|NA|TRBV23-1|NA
CASSQWNRALIYGYTF
TGCGCCAGCAGTCAATGGAACAGGGCCCTAATCTATGGCTACACCTTC
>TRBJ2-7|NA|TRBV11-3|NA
CASSWDSFYEQYF
TGTGCCAGCAGCTGGGACTCGTTCTACGAGCAGTACTTC
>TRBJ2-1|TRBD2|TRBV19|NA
CASSSGRASYEQFF
TGTGCCAGTAGTAGCGGGAGGGCCAGTTATGAGCAGTTCTTC
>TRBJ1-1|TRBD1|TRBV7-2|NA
CASSLHRGNTEAFF
TGTGCCAGCAGCTTACACAGGGGGAACACTGAAGCTTTCTTT
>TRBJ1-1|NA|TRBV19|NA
CASSIYSGVGDTEAFF
TGTGCCAGTAGTATATATTCAGGGGTTGGGGACACTGAAGCTTTCTTT
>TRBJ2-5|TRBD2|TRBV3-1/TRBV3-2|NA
CASSQDPGGQETQYF
TGTGCCAGCAGCCAAGATCCGGGGGGCCAAGAGACCCAGTACTTC
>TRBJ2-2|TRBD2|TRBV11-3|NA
CASRESWRGGGTGELFF
TGTGCCAGCAGGGAAAGCTGGCGGGGGGGCGGCACCGGGGAGCTGTTTTTT
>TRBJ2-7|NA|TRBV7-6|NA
CASSPTGVGASEQYF
TGTGCCAGCAGCCCGACCGGGGTGGGGGCCAGCGAGCAGTACTTC
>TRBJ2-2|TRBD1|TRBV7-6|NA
CASSPGQGGGMNTGELFF
TGTGCCAGCAGCCCCGGACAGGGAGGAGGGATGAACACCGGGGAGCTGTTTTTT
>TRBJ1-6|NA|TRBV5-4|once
CASSLTGSPLHF
TGTGCCAGCAGCCTGACCGGGTCACCCCTCCACTTT
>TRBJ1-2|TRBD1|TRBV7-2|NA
CASSLGAGTGGVRGGYTF
TGTGCCAGCAGCTTAGGAGCCGGGACAGGGGGCGTGCGGGGTGGCTACACCTTC
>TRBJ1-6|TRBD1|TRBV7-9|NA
CASSLGQGGNSPLHF
TGTGCCAGCAGCCTCGGACAGGGAGGCAATTCACCCCTCCACTTT
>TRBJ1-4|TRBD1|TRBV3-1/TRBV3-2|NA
CASSQDRGDWDRGQANEKLFF
TGTGCCAGCAGCCAAGATCGTGGTGACTGGGACAGGGGGCAGGCTAATGAAAAACTGTTTTTT
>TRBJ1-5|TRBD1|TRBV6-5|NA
CASSATGARNQPQHF
TGTGCCAGCAGCGCGACAGGGGCTCGCAATCAGCCCCAGCATTTT
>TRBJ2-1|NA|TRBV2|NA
CASSATGNEQFF
TGTGCCAGCAGCGCGACAGGCAATGAGCAGTTCTTC
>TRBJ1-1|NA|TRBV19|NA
CASSLGSGGANTEAFF
TGTGCCAGTAGCCTAGGTTCGGGAGGGGCGAACACTGAAGCTTTCTTT
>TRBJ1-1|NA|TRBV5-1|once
CASSPPFSVRNTEAFF
TGCGCCAGCAGCCCCCCCTTTTCGGTCCGGAACACTGAAGCTTTCTTT
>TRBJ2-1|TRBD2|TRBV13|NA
CASSLDLGLAGGISSYNEQFF
TGTGCCAGCAGCTTAGATCTAGGACTAGCGGGGGGAATAAGCTCCTACAATGAGCAGTTCTTC
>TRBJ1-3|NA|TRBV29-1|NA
CSVGGGSRNTIYF
TGCAGCGTGGGGGGGGGCAGCCGAAACACCATATATTTT
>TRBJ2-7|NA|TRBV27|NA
CASSLNGGSWDEQYF
TGTGCCAGCAGTTTAAATGGGGGCAGCTGGGACGAGCAGTACTTC
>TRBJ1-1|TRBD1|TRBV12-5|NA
CASGWGQMNTEAFF
TGTGCTAGTGGTTGGGGACAGATGAACACTGAAGCTTTCTTT
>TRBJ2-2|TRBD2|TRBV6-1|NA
CASRETGLAGAKAGELFF
TGTGCCAGCAGGGAAACGGGTCTAGCGGGGGCAAAAGCCGGGGAGCTGTTTTTT
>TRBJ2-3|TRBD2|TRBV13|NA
CASSLGILAGGTDTQYF
TGTGCCAGCAGCTTAGGAATCTTGGCGGGGGGCACAGATACGCAGTATTTT
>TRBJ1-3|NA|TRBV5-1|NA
CASSLHRDGSGNTIYF
TGCGCCAGCAGCCTACACAGGGATGGGTCTGGAAACACCATATATTTT
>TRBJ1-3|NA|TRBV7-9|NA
CASSPSGGGNTIYF
TGTGCCAGCAGCCCATCCGGAGGTGGAAACACCATATATTTT
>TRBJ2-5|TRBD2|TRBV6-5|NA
CASSWTLGGETQYF
TGTGCCAGCAGTTGGACCTTGGGGGGGGAGACCCAGTACTTC
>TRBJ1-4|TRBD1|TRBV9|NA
CASSEQGAGEKLFF
TGTGCCAGCAGCGAACAGGGGGCTGGTGAAAAACTGTTTTTT
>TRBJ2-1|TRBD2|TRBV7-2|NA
CASSLRERTSVYNEQFF
TGTGCCAGCAGCTTAAGGGAGCGGACTAGCGTCTACAATGAGCAGTTCTTC
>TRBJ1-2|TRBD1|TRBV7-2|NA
CASSLEGGTGKYGYTF
TGTGCCAGCAGCTTAGAGGGTGGGACAGGGAAGTATGGCTACACCTTC
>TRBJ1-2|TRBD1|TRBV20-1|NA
CSASEGQPRGDGYTF
TGCAGTGCTAGTGAGGGACAGCCCCGAGGGGATGGCTACACCTTC
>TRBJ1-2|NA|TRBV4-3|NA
CASSQAGLAEGGYTF
TGCGCCAGCAGCCAGGCGGGACTGGCCGAAGGTGGCTACACCTTC